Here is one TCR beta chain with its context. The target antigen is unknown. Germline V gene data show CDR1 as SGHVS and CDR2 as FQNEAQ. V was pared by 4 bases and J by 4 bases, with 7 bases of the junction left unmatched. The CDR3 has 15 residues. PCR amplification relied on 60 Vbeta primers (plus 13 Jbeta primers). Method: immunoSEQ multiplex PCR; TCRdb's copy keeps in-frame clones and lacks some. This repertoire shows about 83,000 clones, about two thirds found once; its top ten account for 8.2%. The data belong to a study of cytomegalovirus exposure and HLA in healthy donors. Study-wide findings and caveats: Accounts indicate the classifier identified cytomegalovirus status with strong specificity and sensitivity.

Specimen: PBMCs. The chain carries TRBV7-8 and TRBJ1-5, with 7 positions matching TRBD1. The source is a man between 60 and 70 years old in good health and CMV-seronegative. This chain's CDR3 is CASSSTGSGNQPQHF. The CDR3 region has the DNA TGTGCCAGCAGCTCGACAGGGTCAGGTAATCAGCCCCAGCATTTT.